This T cell receptor beta chain derives from a study of T cell responses to AZD1222 COVID-19 vaccine. Using immunoSEQ multiplex PCR, the repertoire was profiled, and TCRdb retains in-frame clones only, with some absent. This sample carries under 170,000 clones, 92% of them seen once, and the ten largest clones take approximately 3.3%. CDR3 length equals 15 residues. CDR1 is SGHAT and CDR2 is FQNNGV in the germline V gene. Losses at the gene ends were 4 bases for V and 8 bases for J; bases not matched to a gene: 10. The sample in question was peripheral blood, obtained 28 days after the second AZD1222 dose. This chain joins TRBV11-2 and TRBJ2-3; TRBD2 agrees at 9 bases. The TCR comes from an adult who received the AZD1222 COVID-19 vaccine. The CDR3 region has the DNA TGTGCCAGCAGCTCACCGGCGGGAGGGCCAGTTACGCAGTATTTT. Translating gives CASSSPAGGPVTQYF.